The entry below gives a single T cell receptor (beta chain) sequence along with its context. Only in-frame clones appear in the TCRdb table, and some are missing; sequencing was by immunoSEQ multiplex PCR. The sample consists of 14,000 or so clones, 50% to 75% of them appearing once. Germline V gene data show CDR1 as SGHVS and CDR2 as FQNEAQ. V trimming: 7 bases; J trimming: 1 base; junction bases outside the gene matches: 7. The CDR3 spans 15 residues. The data belong to a study of cytotoxic CD8 clonotypes in ibrutinib-treated CLL. About the study: The study recorded mean values of about 260,000 productive templates and approximately 94,000 productive rearrangements per sample.

The specimen was PBMCs, collected before ibrutinib treatment. The sequence derives from a human donor with chronic lymphocytic leukemia. The rearrangement joins TRBV7-8 to TRBJ1-5; TRBD1 aligns across 7 bases. The CDR3 region has the DNA TGTGCCAGCACTCTTAGACAGGGCAGCAATCAGCCCCAGCATTTT. Its translation: CASTLRQGSNQPQHF. Supplemented by reference TRBV7-8 and TRBJ1-5, the full variable domain reads GAGVSQSPRYKVAKRGQDVALRCDPISGHVSLFWYQQALGQGPEFLTYFQNEAQLDKSGLPSDRFFAERPEGSVSTLKIQRTQQEDSAVYLCASTLRQGSNQPQHFGDGTRLSIL.